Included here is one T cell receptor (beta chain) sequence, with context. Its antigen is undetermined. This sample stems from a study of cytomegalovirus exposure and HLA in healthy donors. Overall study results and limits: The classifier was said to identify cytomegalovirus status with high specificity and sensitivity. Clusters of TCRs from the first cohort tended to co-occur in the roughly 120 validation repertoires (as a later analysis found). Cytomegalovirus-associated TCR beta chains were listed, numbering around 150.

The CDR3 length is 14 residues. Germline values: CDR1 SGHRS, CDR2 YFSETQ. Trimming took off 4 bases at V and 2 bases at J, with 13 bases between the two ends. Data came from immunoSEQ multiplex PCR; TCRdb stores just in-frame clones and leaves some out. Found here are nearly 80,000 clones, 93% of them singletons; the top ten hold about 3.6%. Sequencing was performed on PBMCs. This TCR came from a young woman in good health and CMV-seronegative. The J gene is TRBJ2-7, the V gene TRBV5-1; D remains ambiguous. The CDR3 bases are TGCGCCAGCAGCCCCCTCGACACCGCCTACGAGCAGTACTTC. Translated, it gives CASSPLDTAYEQYF.